The T cell receptor beta chain described here comes from a study of relationships among human T cell subsets (dated 2010 in TCRdb). Background on the whole study: The study sequenced eight distinct T cell populations from blood: pan T, CD8 cytotoxic, regulatory, Th1, Th2, naive plus transitional, activated and memory cells. Beyond this particular receptor, the publication reports: A CD4+CD8+ double-positive population could not be ruled out by the bead-based sorting. V, D and J usage, CDR3 length and N-nucleotide additions showed no statistically significant differences among the seven subsets. Substantial CDR3 sharing among Th1, Th2 and regulatory T cells was interpreted as suggesting stochastic cell fate choices. While more than 60% of CD8+ cytotoxic sequences came from clones with more than 100 reads, the regulatory and Th2 subsets had few clones of that kind.

CD4+CD25+ regulatory T cells were selected from positively selected CD4+ cells using anti-CD25 beads. Miltenyi superparamagnetic beads coated with subset-specific monoclonal antibodies were used for isolation of the T cell subsets. Every T cell population came from peripheral blood. Whole blood was subjected to Ficoll separation to obtain mononuclear cells, from which monocytes were subsequently depleted using anti-CD14 microbeads. Isolated cell populations were immediately resuspended in RNAprotect reagent. The CDR3 spans 13 residues, from the cysteine through the phenylalanine. The DNA shown is the 39-base CDR3, in frame from base 1. Relative to germline, V is 0 bases shorter and J is 10 bases shorter, with 11 bases between their ends. CDR1 and CDR2 were assigned from the germline V gene as SGHDN and FVKESK. In the case of this clonotype: What this receptor recognizes is not known. No base quality information exists; no much larger clone differs at one position.

The library was prepared using multiplex PCR. Sequencer: 454 GS FLX. Semiquantitative ARM-PCR was used to amplify the TCR alpha and beta CDR3 regions from mRNA. ARM-PCR used tagged nested gene-specific primers, after which communal superprimers carried out exponential amplification. Nested primers were removed by exonuclease before the second amplification round on first-round PCR products. The amplicons were sequenced on the 454 platform, which can rapidly sequence millions of DNA fragments without cloning bias. An effective read was defined as a read mappable to both V and J germline segments. The authors processed their data as follows. IRmap, which uses pyromap, a Smith-Waterman modification adapted to 454 sequencing errors, was used to assign reads to germline V, D and J segments. To filter D-beta assignments, cutoffs were set at the 99th percentile of the alignment scores obtained from simulated random sequences. CDR3 was defined as the amino acids lying between the conserved V-segment Y[YFLI]C motif and the J-segment [FW]GXGT motif. A compound Poisson process model, previously applied to large-scale EST data, was used to estimate repertoire diversity. A cross-contamination detection procedure was applied to argue against sample contamination as the source of shared CDR3s. The public sequencing data were trimmed at Q25 with fastp and processed into clonotypes with MiXCR by TCRdb, which kept only in-frame beta chains. Under each unique CDR3 protein, matching rows form one entry showing the most common genes and DNA. The V and J calls reflect TCRdb's pipeline rather than the authors' work. Recorded for this sample are roughly 15,000 distinct CDR3 sequences; around 60% of them occurred a single time. The ten largest clones take up roughly 2% of the sample.

This sequence uses TRBV14 and TRBJ2-3; no D segment can be confidently identified. The sample taken for sequencing was Tregs sorted from blood. The TCR originated in a man aged 35-49 years in good health. The DNA sequence reads TGTGCCAGCAGCCAAGATTGGCCGTCAGCGCAGTATTTT. The resulting protein is CASSQDWPSAQYF.